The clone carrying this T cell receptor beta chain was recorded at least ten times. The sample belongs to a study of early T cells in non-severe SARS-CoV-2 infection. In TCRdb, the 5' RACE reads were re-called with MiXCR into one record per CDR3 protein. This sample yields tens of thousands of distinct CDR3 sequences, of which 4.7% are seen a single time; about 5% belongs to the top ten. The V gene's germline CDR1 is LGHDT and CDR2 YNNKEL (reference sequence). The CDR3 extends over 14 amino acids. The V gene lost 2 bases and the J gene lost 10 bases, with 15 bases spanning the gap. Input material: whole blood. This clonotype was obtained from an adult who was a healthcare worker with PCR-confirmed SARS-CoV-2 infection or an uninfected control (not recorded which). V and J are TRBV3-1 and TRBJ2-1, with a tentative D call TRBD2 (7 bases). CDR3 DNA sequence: TGTGCCAGCAGCCAATCCTACAGGGAGGGGGAGCAGTTCTTC. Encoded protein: CASSQSYREGEQFF.